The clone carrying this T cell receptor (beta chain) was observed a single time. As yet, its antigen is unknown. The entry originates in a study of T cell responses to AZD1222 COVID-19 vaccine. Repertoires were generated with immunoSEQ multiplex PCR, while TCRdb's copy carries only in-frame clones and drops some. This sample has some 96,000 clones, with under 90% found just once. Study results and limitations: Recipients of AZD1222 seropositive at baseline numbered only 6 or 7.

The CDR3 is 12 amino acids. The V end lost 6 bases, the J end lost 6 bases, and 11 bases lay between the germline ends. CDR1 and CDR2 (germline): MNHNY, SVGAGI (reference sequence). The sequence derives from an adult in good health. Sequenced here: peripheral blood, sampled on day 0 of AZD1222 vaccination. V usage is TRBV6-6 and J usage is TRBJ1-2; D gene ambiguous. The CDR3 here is CASSWAGNGYTF. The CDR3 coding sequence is TGTGCCAGCAGCTGGGCCGGGAATGGCTACACCTTC.